These 10 T cell receptor beta chains came from one sample sequenced in a study of identical twins. One entry per CDR3 protein results from TCRdb running MiXCR on the 5' RACE reads. The profile shows approximately 500,000 distinct CDR3 sequences, about 15% of them singletons. These same records also appear under a second study, on yellow fever vaccine responses in identical twins.

The sequencing input was CD4+ T cells sorted from blood. The receptors here all came from a woman younger than 30 in good health.

This clonotype was seen more than once but under ten times. The V call is TRBV10-3, the J call TRBJ2-1; 9 nucleotides align to TRBD1. Germline values: CDR1 ENHRY, CDR2 SYGVKD. This CDR3 comprises 15 residues. V lost 11 bases to trimming and J lost 6 bases; unmatched junction nucleotides: 14. The CDR3: CASTTRDRVLNEQFF. DNA for the CDR3: TGTGCCTCGACAACCCGGGACAGGGTACTCAATGAGCAGTTCTTC.

This clonotype was recorded at least ten times. The genes are TRBV12-3 or TRBV12-4 and TRBJ1-6, with D hard to call. This CDR3 comprises 13 residues. With 7 bases removed from V and 4 bases from J, the gap between germline ends came to 8 bases. CDR3 nucleotide sequence: TGTGCCAGCACTTCCCGGTATAATTCACCCCTCCACTTT. This translates into CASTSRYNSPLHF.

The rearrangement joins TRBV29-1 to TRBJ2-5; TRBD1 matches 10 bases. The CDR3 has 14 amino acids. J was trimmed by 0 bases and V by 7 bases; bases with no gene match: 5. The germline V gene has CDR1 SQVTM and CDR2 ANQGSEA. This CDR3 is CSARTGGNQETQYF. In DNA form, the CDR3 reads TGCAGCGCACGGACAGGGGGAAACCAAGAGACCCAGTACTTC. The full variable domain, in which reference TRBV29-1 and TRBJ2-5 provide the parts outside the CDR3, is SAVISQKPSRDICQRGTSLTIQCQVDSQVTMMFWYRQQPGQSLTLIATANQGSEATYESGFVIDKFPISRPNLTFSTLTVSNMSPEDSSIYLCSARTGGNQETQYFGPGTRLLVL.

This chain connects TRBV2 to TRBJ2-1; the D gene could be TRBD1 or TRBD2 (5 bases each). Germline CDR1 SNHLY, CDR2 FYNNEI. The V end lost 8 bases, the J end lost 7 bases, and 15 bases lay between the germline ends. This CDR3 region has 13 residues. The CDR3 region is CASHSSGRNEQFF. CDR3 DNA: TGTGCCAGCCACTCCTCGGGGCGGAATGAGCAGTTCTTC.

This clonotype has just a few counts. The V gene is TRBV4-1, the J gene TRBJ2-6; 8 nucleotides match TRBD2. Per the germline V gene, CDR1 is MGHRA and CDR2 is YSYEKL. J was trimmed by 4 bases and V by 1 base; bases with no gene match: 6. The CDR3 covers 17 residues. As DNA, the CDR3 is TGCGCCAGCAGCCAAGCTACGGGGGGGAAAGGGGCCAACGTCCTGACTTTC. This encodes CASSQATGGKGANVLTF.

V is TRBV20-1 and J is TRBJ2-3; no definite D call. The CDR3 contains 15 residues. Germline V gene data show CDR1 as DFQATT and CDR2 as SNEGSKA (reference sequence). With 0 bases removed from V and 2 bases from J, the gap between germline ends came to 12 bases. The CDR3 protein is CSARDLIINTDTQYF. CDR3 bases: TGCAGTGCTAGAGATTTGATTATCAACACAGATACGCAGTATTTT.

This clonotype was seen more than once but under ten times. V and J are TRBV9 and TRBJ2-7; 10 nucleotides line up with TRBD2. V lost 0 bases to trimming and J lost 2 bases; unmatched junction nucleotides: 2. The CDR3 consists of 15 residues. CDR1 is SGDLS and CDR2 is YYNGEE in the germline V gene. In DNA form, the CDR3 reads TGTGCCAGCAGCGTAGATACTAGCGGGACCTACGAGCAGTACTTC. Amino acid sequence: CASSVDTSGTYEQYF.

This clonotype has only a few counts. J is TRBJ1-5 and V is TRBV6-1; 7 nucleotides match TRBD1. The CDR3 extends over 14 amino acids. The germline V gene encodes CDR1 MNHNS and CDR2 SASEGT. The V and J ends lost 6 bases and 3 bases, in that order; junction bases with no gene match: 5. The CDR3 reads CASRTRGNNQPQHF. The CDR3 bases are TGTGCCAGCAGGACCAGGGGGAACAATCAGCCCCAGCATTTT.

This clonotype was counted only a few times. This chain joins TRBV5-1 and TRBJ2-1, with 7 bases that match TRBD2. V was clipped by 4 bases and J by 5 bases; unmatched bases: 12. This CDR3 has 16 residues. In germline, CDR1 is SGHRS, CDR2 YFSETQ. The CDR3 is CASSNRDGGINNEQFF. The CDR3 DNA sequence: TGCGCCAGCAGCAACCGCGACGGGGGGATTAACAATGAGCAGTTCTTC.

This clonotype was picked up a small number of times. CDR3 in amino acids: CASSLATRTVGETQYF. The CDR3 DNA is TGTGCCAGCAGTTTAGCGACACGGACCGTGGGGGAGACCCAGTACTTC. The rearrangement links TRBV12-3 or TRBV12-4 to TRBJ2-5, with D unclear. V was shortened by 0 bases and J by 5 bases, with 16 bases between the two germline ends. The CDR3 length is 16 residues.